The clone carrying this TCR beta chain showed up just once. What it binds is not known. Measured with immunoSEQ multiplex PCR; TCRdb has only the in-frame clones, and not every one. The data hold about 88,000 clones, with 94% observed a single time. The sample originates from a study of graft-versus-host responses after intestinal transplantation. The overall study: Recipients had transplants, and these were multivisceral, liver-intestinal, or isolated intestinal.

V dropped 0 bases and J dropped 7 bases, with 13 bases sitting between them. Germline values: CDR1 SGHDT, CDR2 YYEEEE. The CDR3 has 14 amino acids. V gene TRBV5-6 combines with J gene TRBJ1-2; D is undetermined. This specimen was unstimulated CD4+ T cells sorted from spleen or lymph node cells, taken before transplant. The sequence was collected from a human donor who was the organ donor for an intestinal transplant. Here the CDR3 DNA reads TGTGCCAGCAGCTTGGAAGGTTGGCTAGGTGGCTACACCTTC. Protein sequence: CASSLEGWLGGYTF.